This TCR beta chain was sequenced in a study of T cell changes during pregnancy in multiple sclerosis. Assay used: immunoSEQ multiplex PCR; TCRdb lists only in-frame clones, some missing. Found here are about 28,000 clones, roughly 87% of them singletons; the top ten hold roughly 0.77%. This CDR3 has 15 amino acids. V was trimmed by 5 bases and J by 3 bases, leaving 17 bases between them. Germline loops: CDR1 MNHEY, CDR2 SMNVEV (reference sequence). The input for sequencing was CD4+ T cells from peripheral blood mononuclear cells, taken in the second trimester of pregnancy. This clonotype was sampled from a female donor with multiple sclerosis, enrolled in a pregnancy study. This sequence joins TRBV27 and TRBJ2-7, with D possibly matching TRBD1 (6 bases). The CDR3 here is CASSPRRDILYEQYF. CDR3 coding DNA: TGTGCCAGCAGTCCCCGCCGGGACATCCTCTACGAGCAGTACTTC.